This T cell receptor (beta chain) appears in the sequencing data of a study of cytomegalovirus exposure and HLA in healthy donors. Findings and caveats of the study: Owing to their indistinguishability, certain V segments, notably TRBV6-2 and TRBV6-3, were excluded. There was a cluster of highly shared sequence variants that was likely a sequencing artifact. Per a later analysis, HLA-associated TCR beta chains showed more clonal expansion than other, equally common TCR beta chains.

A word on this clone: The antigen is unknown.

The primer mix had 60 Vbeta and 13 Jbeta primers. The protocol was immunoSEQ multiplex PCR, while the TCRdb copy is restricted to in-frame clones and leaves out a portion. The sample includes roughly 290,000 clones, approximately 80% of them seen just once. V gave up 3 bases and J gave up 5 bases; unmatched junction bases: 4. Looked up from germline, CDR1 is MGHDK and CDR2 is SYGVNS. The CDR3 is made up of 14 amino acids. The clonotype originates from a girl aged 2-10 years in good health and CMV-seronegative. V is TRBV25-1 and J is TRBJ1-5; 7 bases align to TRBD1. The sequenced sample was PBMCs. The CDR3 loop is CASSELQGDQPQHF. In DNA form, the CDR3 reads TGTGCCAGCAGTGAGCTGCAGGGGGATCAGCCCCAGCATTTT.